What follows are 25 T cell receptor beta chains derived from one specimen sequenced in a study of cytomegalovirus exposure and HLA in healthy donors. PCR amplification relied on 60 Vbeta primers (plus 13 Jbeta primers). Here immunoSEQ multiplex PCR was the method, and the copy in TCRdb shows in-frame clones only, minus some. The data contain around 88,000 clones, around four fifths of them singletons. The sample consisted of PBMCs. The receptors originated from a woman aged 40 to 49 in good health and CMV-seropositive.

The J gene is TRBJ1-2, the V gene TRBV10-3, with 9 bases fitting TRBD1. The CDR3 has 20 amino acids. CDR1 ENHRY and CDR2 SYGVKD come from the germline V gene. The V segment lost 1 base and the J segment 6 bases; nucleotides outside the gene matches: 21. CDR3 bases: TGTGCCATCAGTGAGTTAATGGGCCGGGACAGGGAGAGAGGGCCCCATGGCTACACCTTC. Protein sequence: CAISELMGRDRERGPHGYTF.

J is TRBJ1-6 and V is TRBV6-1; D is unresolved. This CDR3 is 13 amino acids long. CDR1 and CDR2 from the germline V gene are MNHNS and SASEGT. V lost 0 bases to trimming and J lost 8 bases, with 5 bases between them. The CDR3 is CASSEAGDSPLHF. For the CDR3, the DNA is TGTGCCAGCAGTGAAGCCGGGGATTCACCCCTCCACTTT.

This clone was recorded a few times. The CDR3 loop is CASSEGPGEETQYF. The CDR3 DNA sequence: TGTGCCAGCAGTGAAGGACCAGGTGAGGAGACCCAGTACTTC. The chain links TRBV6-1 to TRBJ2-5; the D is unclear. Per the germline V gene, CDR1 is MNHNS and CDR2 is SASEGT. The CDR3 extends over 14 amino acids. Trimming took off 1 base at V and 5 bases at J, with 11 bases between the two ends.

The chain is built from TRBV6-1 and TRBJ1-3; D gene uncertain. There are 17 residues in the CDR3. Germline values: CDR1 MNHNS, CDR2 SASEGT. V dropped 2 bases and J dropped 0 bases, with 14 bases sitting between them. The CDR3 DNA reads TGTGCCAGCAGTGAAACTAGGAGTCCGATCTCTGGAAACACCATATATTTT. Its translation is CASSETRSPISGNTIYF.

A single count supports this clone. The sample holds other DNA sequences that translate to the same CDR3. The chain recombines TRBV5-1 with TRBJ2-7; perhaps TRBD1 as D (6 bases). CDR1 SGHRS and CDR2 YFSETQ come from the germline V gene. The CDR3 length is 14 residues. The ends were cut back, 0 bases at V and 1 base at J, with 8 bases in the middle. The CDR3 bases are TGCGCCAGCAGCTTGGACCAGGGGTCCTACGAGCAGTACTTC. Translating gives CASSLDQGSYEQYF.

J is TRBJ2-2 and V is TRBV2; perhaps TRBD2 as D (5 bases). This CDR3 contains 13 residues. Trimming left V 0 bases short and J 6 bases short, with 5 bases between. From germline, CDR1 is SNHLY and CDR2 FYNNEI. This CDR3 is CASSEAGAGELFF. CDR3 nucleotides: TGTGCCAGCAGTGAAGCGGGAGCCGGGGAGCTGTTTTTT.

The chain is built from TRBV5-1 and TRBJ2-1, with TRBD2 matching 9 bases. CDR1 is SGHRS and CDR2 is YFSETQ in the germline V gene. The CDR3 is made up of 13 amino acids. J gave up 10 bases and V 0 bases, and 2 bases lay outside the gene matches. The DNA of the CDR3 is TGCGCCAGCAGCTTGGGGACTAGCGCCGAGCAGTTCTTC. Translated: CASSLGTSAEQFF.

The gene calls are TRBV2 and TRBJ1-1, with 7 bases fitting TRBD1. The CDR3 runs to 15 residues. Per the germline V gene, CDR1 is SNHLY and CDR2 is FYNNEI. With V trimmed by 7 bases and J by 5 bases, 13 bases remained unmatched. CDR3 sequence (DNA): TGTGCCAGCACCCTAGGGGGCCCGGCTCGTACTGAAGCTTTCTTT. Its protein product is CASTLGGPARTEAFF.

This chain links TRBV21-1 with TRBJ2-7; the table's D call TRBD2 went unverified against the DNA. TRBV21-1 is marked as a pseudogene. The CDR3 contains 17 residues. The CDR3 coding sequence is TGTGCCAGCAGCAAACGAAACCCTAGCGGGGTGCTTTACGAGCAGTACTTC. This sequence encodes CASSKRNPSGVLYEQYF.

This CDR3 reads CASSFRTGTGGYEQYF. CDR3 DNA sequence: TGTGCCAGCAGCTTTCGGACCGGGACAGGGGGCTACGAGCAGTACTTC. This chain joins TRBV7-2 and TRBJ2-7, with 11 bases identical to TRBD1. The germline V gene has CDR1 SGHTA and CDR2 FQGNSA. This CDR3 comprises 16 residues. With V trimmed by 3 bases and J by 3 bases, 7 bases remained unmatched.

This chain's CDR3 is CASSLTVNTEAFF. Here the CDR3 DNA reads TGCGCCAGCAGCTTGACTGTGAACACTGAAGCTTTCTTT. V is TRBV5-1 and J is TRBJ1-1, with no clear D. CDR3 length equals 13 residues. Germline V CDR1 and CDR2: SGHRS, YFSETQ. V dropped 1 base and J dropped 0 bases, with 4 bases sitting between them.

The rearrangement links TRBV28 to TRBJ1-5; D unresolved. The germline gives CDR1 MDHEN, CDR2 SYDVKM. There are 16 residues in the CDR3. The ends were cut back, 4 bases at V and 2 bases at J, with 15 bases in the middle. The DNA of the CDR3 is TGTGCCAGCAGTTACCCCCTGTACCGGGGCAATCAGCCCCAGCATTTT. Its translation: CASSYPLYRGNQPQHF.

The chain recombines TRBV27 with TRBJ1-1; D unclear. V was shortened by 6 bases and J by 5 bases, with 16 bases between the two germline ends. The CDR3 spans 14 residues. In germline, CDR1 is MNHEY, CDR2 SMNVEV (reference sequence). CDR3 sequence: CASSSGSAGTEAFF. In nucleotides, the CDR3 is TGTGCCAGCAGCTCCGGTTCCGCGGGGACTGAAGCTTTCTTT.

The rearrangement uses TRBV9 and TRBJ2-2, with TRBD2 as a possible D gene (5 bases). Deletions cut 7 bases from V and 7 bases from J, with 26 bases between. Germline-derived CDR1 and CDR2 are SGDLS and YYNGEE. This CDR3 has 17 residues. CDR3 sequence (DNA): TGTGCCAGCCCGCGTATTTGGCTAGCCCAATTCGACGGGGAGCTGTTTTTT. Its protein is CASPRIWLAQFDGELFF.

The rearrangement joins TRBV5-6 to TRBJ2-2, with 10 bases identical to TRBD2. V shed 0 bases and J 3 bases; nucleotides not matched to a gene: 2. Germline CDR1 reads SGHDT; CDR2 reads YYEEEE. This CDR3 is built from 16 residues. The CDR3 nucleotides are TGTGCCAGCAGCTTGGTCCTAGCGGGAGACACCGGGGAGCTGTTTTTT. Protein sequence: CASSLVLAGDTGELFF. Using reference TRBV5-6 and TRBJ2-2 for the parts outside the CDR3, the full variable domain is DAGVTQSPTHLIKTRGQQVTLRCSPKSGHDTVSWYQQALGQGPQFIFQYYEEEERQRGNFPDRFSGHQFPNYSSELNVNALLLGDSALYLCASSLVLAGDTGELFFGEGSRLTVL.

This chain links TRBV5-1 with TRBJ1-1; TRBD1 agrees at 8 bases. Germline trimming cut 6 bases from V and 4 bases from J; bases unmatched to any gene: 11. The CDR3 contains 15 residues. Per germline, CDR1 SGHRS and CDR2 YFSETQ. Here the CDR3 reads CASNRGIKEGTEAFF. CDR3 coding DNA: TGCGCCAGCAACAGGGGGATCAAGGAGGGCACTGAAGCTTTCTTT.

The CDR3 DNA reads as TGTGCCAGCAGCTTAAGACAGGGTACTGCACCCCTCCACTTT. This encodes CASSLRQGTAPLHF. The V call is TRBV7-8, the J call TRBJ1-6; 7 nucleotides line up with TRBD1. Looked up from germline, CDR1 is SGHVS and CDR2 is FQNEAQ. V shed 2 bases and J 11 bases; nucleotides not matched to a gene: 6. This CDR3 is 14 amino acids long.

This clone was counted between two and nine times. The chain has TRBV6-1 and TRBJ2-3, with TRBD2 matching over 9 bases. The junction had 12 bases not matched to a gene; V was cut back by 4 bases and J by 1 base. In germline, CDR1 is MNHNS, CDR2 SASEGT. The CDR3 runs 18 residues. CDR3 in amino acids: CASSGSGRGVWGTDTQYF. The CDR3 DNA follows: TGTGCCAGCAGTGGTAGCGGGAGAGGGGTTTGGGGCACAGATACGCAGTATTTT.

The chain couples TRBV4-1 to TRBJ2-2, with 7 bases matching TRBD2. V gave up 8 bases and J gave up 0 bases; unmatched junction bases: 15. This CDR3 has 18 amino acids. Germline lookup yields CDR1 MGHRA and CDR2 YSYEKL. This chain's CDR3 is CASRFQGGRTTNTGELFF. CDR3 bases: TGCGCCAGCCGGTTCCAGGGAGGGAGGACAACGAACACCGGGGAGCTGTTTTTT.

This chain connects TRBV6-1 to TRBJ2-7, with TRBD1 identical over 12 bases. The CDR3 runs 18 residues. J gave up 5 bases and V 4 bases, and 15 bases lay outside the gene matches. Germline V gene lookup returns CDR1 MNHNS and CDR2 SASEGT. CDR3 loop: CASSVGWGTGGASHEQYF. The CDR3 DNA reads TGTGCCAGCAGTGTGGGGTGGGGGACAGGGGGCGCCTCTCACGAGCAGTACTTC.

This sequence joins TRBV10-1 and TRBJ2-1; D perhaps matches TRBD2 (5 bases). V was cut by 3 bases and J by 7 bases, with 13 bases left in between. Per the germline V gene, CDR1 is WNHNN and CDR2 is SYGVQD (reference sequence). This CDR3 spans 14 amino acids. The CDR3 DNA reads TGCGCCAGCAGTGAAGCGGTTTTAAGGAATGAGCAGTTCTTC. Residues: CASSEAVLRNEQFF.

A few counts support this clone. The J gene is TRBJ2-2, the V gene TRBV11-2; 9 positions agree with TRBD2. The V gene's germline CDR1 is SGHAT and CDR2 FQNNGV. This CDR3 comprises 15 residues. V gave up 2 bases and J gave up 7 bases; unmatched junction bases: 5. This chain's CDR3 is CASSLTAGGIGELFF. The CDR3 nucleotides read TGTGCCAGCAGCTTAACAGCGGGAGGAATCGGGGAGCTGTTTTTT.

This clone came up a few times. The gene calls are TRBV15 and TRBJ2-2; TRBD1 matches at 8 bases. Germline CDR1 and CDR2: LNHNV and YYDKDF (reference sequence). V was clipped by 7 bases and J by 3 bases; unmatched bases: 4. The length of the CDR3 is 14 residues. In nucleotides, the CDR3 is TGTGCCACCAACCAGGGGGCGGACACCGGGGAGCTGTTTTTT. It specifies CATNQGADTGELFF.

Here the CDR3 DNA reads TGTGCCACCAGCAGAGATGGCAGGGACAATCAGCCCCAGCATTTT. Its protein product is CATSRDGRDNQPQHF. V gene TRBV15 combines with J gene TRBJ1-5; the D gene is possibly TRBD1 (5 bases). V shed 0 bases and J shed 3 bases, with 9 bases lying between them. The CDR3 extends over 15 amino acids. Germline CDR1 and CDR2: LNHNV and YYDKDF (reference sequence). The full variable domain, its missing parts supplied by reference TRBV15 and TRBJ1-5, is DAMVIQNPRYQVTQFGKPVTLSCSQTLNHNVMYWYQQKSSQAPKLLFHYYDKDFNNEADTPDNFQSRRPNTSFCFLDIRSPGLGDTAMYLCATSRDGRDNQPQHFGDGTRLSIL.

The genes are TRBV9 and TRBJ2-3, with 14 bases matching TRBD2. Germline V gene data show CDR1 as SGDLS and CDR2 as YYNGEE. The CDR3 is 17 residues long. The junction had 6 bases not matched to a gene; V was cut back by 4 bases and J by 2 bases. CDR3 in amino acids: CASSPGLAGGSTDTQYF. The CDR3 region has the DNA TGTGCCAGCAGCCCTGGACTAGCGGGAGGTTCCACAGATACGCAGTATTTT.